The rows below give T cell receptor beta chains drawn from one sample of a study of T-cell memory formation after mild COVID-19. TCRdb re-called the 5' RACE reads with MiXCR, one entry per CDR3 protein. In the table there are approximately 400,000 distinct CDR3 sequences, approximately 25% of which are singletons. The source material was PBMCs or a T cell subset sorted from them (not recorded which). Receptors were obtained from an adult woman who had mild COVID-19 (a few samples of this study predate the infection). Cell type and time point are not known. CDR3s include the opening cysteine and the closing phenylalanine or tryptophan. The D gene is left open where the match is weak. Size values are once, few and many counts, or a class for expanded clones, and some rows have none.

TRBJ2-7,TRBV6-5,few,TRBD1,TGTGCCAGCAGTTACGGAGGTGGGGACAGTGCCTACGAGCAGTACTTC,CASSYGGGDSAYEQYF
TRBJ1-6,TRBV12-3/TRBV12-4,.,.,TGTGCCAGCAGTGGGGCACAGGGTCGGAATTCACCCCTCCACTTT,CASSGAQGRNSPLHF
TRBJ2-2,TRBV5-4,few,TRBD1,TGTGCCAGCAGCTGGCAGGGGGTAGACACCGGGGAGCTGTTTTTT,CASSWQGVDTGELFF
TRBJ1-5,TRBV15,.,.,TGTGCCACCAGCGGTCAGAGCAATCAGCCCCAGCATTTT,CATSGQSNQPQHF
TRBJ1-1,TRBV9,.,.,TGTGCCAGCAGCGTCGGGGGAATGAACACTGAAGCTTTCTTT,CASSVGGMNTEAFF
TRBJ2-7,TRBV5-6,few,TRBD1,TGTGCCAGCAGCTTGGGTCTGGGGACAGGGGGCACTCCCCTCACCTACGAGCAGTACTTC,CASSLGLGTGGTPLTYEQYF
TRBJ2-5,TRBV5-1,.,.,TGCGCCAGCAGCTTCCAGGGAGAGACCCAGTACTTC,CASSFQGETQYF
TRBJ1-1,TRBV5-1,.,TRBD1,TGCGCCAGCAAACCGGAGGACAGGGGGCCAGAAGCTTTCTTT,CASKPEDRGPEAFF
TRBJ1-1,TRBV7-8,.,TRBD1,TGTGCCAGCAGCTCGCCGGGACAGGGAACGAACACTGAAGCTTTCTTT,CASSSPGQGTNTEAFF
TRBJ2-6,TRBV12-3/TRBV12-4,few,.,TGTGCCAGCAGCTCCATTCGGGGCGGGGCCAACGTCCTGACTTTC,CASSSIRGGANVLTF
TRBJ2-7,TRBV24-1,.,TRBD1,TGTGCCACCAGTGATTCCCGACCGACAGGGATCGGCTCCTACGAGCAGTACTTC,CATSDSRPTGIGSYEQYF
TRBJ2-7,TRBV5-1,few,.,TGCGCCAGCAGCCCCGGGCGGAGGTCGAAAATCTCCTACGAGCAGTACTTC,CASSPGRRSKISYEQYF
TRBJ1-4,TRBV4-3,few,.,TGCGCCAGCAGCCAAGATAACAGGGCTGAAAAACTGTTTTTT,CASSQDNRAEKLFF
TRBJ2-7,TRBV7-9,.,.,TGTGCCAGCAGCTTAGACAGGGAGCCCTACGAGCAGTACTTC,CASSLDREPYEQYF
TRBJ1-6,TRBV7-7,few,.,TGTGCCAGCAGCTTTGGGCCCCTGGGTTCACCCCTCCACTTT,CASSFGPLGSPLHF
TRBJ2-5,TRBV20-1,.,TRBD1,TGCAGGGCCCCTCCGAGGGGACAGGGCTCGGAGACCCAGTACTTC,CRAPPRGQGSETQYF
TRBJ2-5,TRBV19,few,TRBD2,TGTGCCAGTAGTGGGACTATGCAAGAGACCCAGTACTTC,CASSGTMQETQYF
TRBJ2-1,TRBV10-3,few,.,TGTGCCATCAGTGAGACGGTAACTAGGCGTGAGCAGTTCTTC,CAISETVTRREQFF
TRBJ1-1,TRBV7-6,.,TRBD1,TGTGCCAGCAGCTTAACCCAGGGGGCACGCGCTGAAGCTTTCTTT,CASSLTQGARAEAFF
TRBJ2-3,TRBV11-3,.,.,TGTGCCAGCAGCTTAGACTCTCGGGGCACAGATACGCAGTATTTT,CASSLDSRGTDTQYF
TRBJ2-5,TRBV2,.,TRBD1,TGTGCCAGCAGTGGAACCCTAGGGACAGGGCAGGGCGAGACCCAGTACTTC,CASSGTLGTGQGETQYF
TRBJ2-7,TRBV12-3/TRBV12-4,few,TRBD2,TGTGCCAGCAGTTTAGCAAGCGGGAGGAAGGACGAGCAGTACTTC,CASSLASGRKDEQYF